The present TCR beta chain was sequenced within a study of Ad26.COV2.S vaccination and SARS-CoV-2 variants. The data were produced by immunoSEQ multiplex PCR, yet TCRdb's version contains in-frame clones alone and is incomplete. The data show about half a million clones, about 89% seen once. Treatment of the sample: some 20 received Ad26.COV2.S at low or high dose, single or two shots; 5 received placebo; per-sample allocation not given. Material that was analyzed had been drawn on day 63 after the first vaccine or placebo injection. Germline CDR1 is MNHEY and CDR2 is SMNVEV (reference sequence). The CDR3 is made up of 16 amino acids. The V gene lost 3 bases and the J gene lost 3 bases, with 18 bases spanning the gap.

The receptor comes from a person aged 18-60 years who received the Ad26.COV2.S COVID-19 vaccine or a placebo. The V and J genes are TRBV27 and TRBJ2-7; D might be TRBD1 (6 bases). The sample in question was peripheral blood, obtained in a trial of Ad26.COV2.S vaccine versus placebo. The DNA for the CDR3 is TGTGCCAGCAGTTTCAGCAGGGGCGAACTGCTCTACGAGCAGTACTTC. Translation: CASSFSRGELLYEQYF.